The 31 T cell receptor beta chains in this list originate from one sample, sequenced in a study of T cells in Graves' hyperthyroidism and ophthalmopathy. What was amplified from RNA transcripts were TCR beta CDR3 regions. The TCR CDR3 first-round RT-PCR relied on the HTBI primer set. TCRdb re-called the multiplex PCR reads with MiXCR, one entry per CDR3 protein. The sample consists of fewer than 600,000 distinct CDR3 sequences, approximately 14% of them appearing once. Sequences were obtained from blood. Source of these receptors: a young woman with Graves' hyperthyroidism.

This clonotype occurred a few times. The chain is built from TRBV7-3 and TRBJ2-1, with 8 bases matching TRBD1. This CDR3 comprises 16 residues. CDR1 is SGHTA, CDR2 FQGTGA, per germline. The trim removed 5 bases at V and 5 bases at J, leaving 11 bases unmatched. CDR3 protein: CASSASRGPLDNEQFF. For the CDR3, the DNA is TGTGCCAGCAGCGCCTCCAGGGGGCCTCTGGACAATGAGCAGTTCTTC.

This clonotype was found many times. The J gene is TRBJ1-2, the V gene TRBV10-3; D not resolved. CDR1 and CDR2 from the germline V gene are ENHRY and SYGVKD. Trimming removed 7 bases at V and 0 bases at J, with 9 bases between. This CDR3 comprises 13 residues. In DNA, the CDR3 is TGTGCCATCACCGGGCCTCCTAACTATGGCTACACCTTC. Translation gives CAITGPPNYGYTF.

This clonotype showed up many times. The chain is built from TRBV4-2 and TRBJ2-7; D remains ambiguous. The germline V and J ends were trimmed by 0 bases and 4 bases, with 10 bases remaining between them. The CDR3 is 14 amino acids. Germline CDR1 LGHNA, CDR2 YNFKEQ. In DNA form, the CDR3 reads TGTGCCAGCAGCCAAGAGTTGGGGTTGTACGAGCAGTACTTC. Translating it yields CASSQELGLYEQYF.

This chain links TRBV19 with TRBJ2-4; 14 bases agree with TRBD2. Germline V gene data show CDR1 as LNHDA and CDR2 as SQIVND (reference sequence). The CDR3 runs 16 residues. V was clipped by 10 bases and J by 6 bases; unmatched bases: 11. CDR3: CATTFAGTSGRNIQYF. In DNA, the CDR3 is TGTGCCACAACATTCGCCGGGACTAGCGGGAGAAACATTCAGTACTTC.

There are many counts of this clonotype. The V gene is TRBV2, the J gene TRBJ2-5; D is ambiguous. Germline V gene sequence: CDR1 SNHLY, CDR2 FYNNEI. The CDR3 runs 14 residues. V was cut by 3 bases and J by 3 bases, with 11 bases left in between. The DNA for the CDR3 is TGTGCCAGCAGTGATGGAAGGCTCAAAGAGACCCAGTACTTC. Translation gives CASSDGRLKETQYF.

This clonotype has at least ten counts. V is TRBV3-1 and J is TRBJ2-3; D is undetermined. Germline CDR1 and CDR2: LGHDT and YNNKEL (reference sequence). The CDR3 is 15 amino acids. Between the trimmed V and J ends, which lost 0 bases and 4 bases, there was a span of 11 bases. The CDR3 sequence: CASSQDTAVADTQYF. The CDR3 DNA reads as TGTGCCAGCAGCCAAGACACAGCCGTCGCAGATACGCAGTATTTT.

The V and J genes are TRBV20-1 and TRBJ2-3; 8 positions match TRBD2. CDR1 and CDR2 (germline): DFQATT, SNEGSKA (reference sequence). The CDR3 totals 15 residues. V trimming: 0 bases; J trimming: 4 bases; junction bases outside the gene matches: 6. CDR3 residues: CSARDTSGGADTQYF. The CDR3, as DNA: TGCAGTGCTAGAGATACTAGCGGAGGCGCAGATACGCAGTATTTT.

This clonotype has just a few counts. In nucleotides, the CDR3 is TGTGCCAGCAGTAGCCGGACTAGCGGGGACACCGGGGAGCTGTTTTTT. This translates into CASSSRTSGDTGELFF. The V and J genes are TRBV6-1 and TRBJ2-2; 12 bases line up with TRBD2. The CDR3 sequence is 16 residues long. Germline trimming cut 5 bases from V and 3 bases from J; bases unmatched to any gene: 4. Germline loops: CDR1 MNHNS, CDR2 SASEGT.

This clonotype came up many times. The chain joins TRBV7-2 to TRBJ1-2, with 9 bases identical to TRBD1. V lost 3 bases to trimming and J lost 3 bases; unmatched junction nucleotides: 11. This CDR3 spans 17 amino acids. Germline V gene lookup returns CDR1 SGHTA and CDR2 FQGNSA. The CDR3 sequence: CASSFLGTGIFHYGYTF. The DNA for the CDR3 is TGTGCCAGCAGCTTTCTCGGGACAGGGATTTTCCACTATGGCTACACCTTC.

This clonotype appeared a few times. This rearrangement joins TRBV4-1 to TRBJ2-1, with 9 nucleotides matching TRBD2. Germline CDR1 and CDR2: MGHRA and YSYEKL. The CDR3 runs 17 residues. V was pared by 1 base and J by 0 bases, with 4 bases of the junction left unmatched. The CDR3 DNA reads TGCGCCAGCAGCCAAGCCATAGCGGGGGTCTCCTACAATGAGCAGTTCTTC. It encodes CASSQAIAGVSYNEQFF.

In its sample, this clonotype was seen many times. The chain employs TRBV27 and TRBJ1-1, with D hard to call. Germline-derived CDR1 and CDR2 are MNHEY and SMNVEV (reference sequence). V was clipped by 4 bases and J by 7 bases, with 7 bases between them. The CDR3 is made up of 11 amino acids. The CDR3 region is CASSSGVEAFF. CDR3 coding DNA: TGTGCCAGCAGTTCCGGGGTTGAAGCTTTCTTT.

The rearrangement joins TRBV11-3 to TRBJ2-5, with 8 bases aligning to TRBD2. CDR3 length: 16 residues. J lost 0 bases, V lost 5 bases, and 8 bases had no gene match. Germline CDR1 reads SGHNT; CDR2 reads YENEEA. The CDR3 spells CASSDRGRQDQETQYF. CDR3 nucleotide sequence: TGTGCCAGCAGCGACCGCGGGAGGCAGGACCAAGAGACCCAGTACTTC.

At least ten counts were recorded for this clonotype. This rearrangement joins TRBV12-3 or TRBV12-4 to TRBJ2-2, with 8 bases lining up with TRBD2. The CDR3 contains 15 residues. Losses at the gene ends were 9 bases for V and 5 bases for J; bases not matched to a gene: 11. The CDR3 here is CASQRGLAETGELFF. The CDR3 DNA sequence: TGTGCCAGTCAGCGGGGGCTAGCCGAAACCGGGGAGCTGTTTTTT.

Ten or more counts support this clonotype. The CDR3 spells CASFTRGNEQFF. In DNA form, the CDR3 reads TGTGCCAGCTTTACGCGAGGGAATGAGCAGTTCTTC. The chain recombines TRBV2 with TRBJ2-1, with D possibly being TRBD2 (5 bases). The CDR3 runs 12 residues. Trimming removed 8 bases from V and 7 bases from J, with 12 bases in between. Germline assignment: CDR1 SNHLY and CDR2 FYNNEI.

The CDR3 here is CSVGGDEQFF. The CDR3 nucleotides read TGCAGCGTGGGGGGGGATGAGCAGTTCTTC. The chain joins TRBV29-1 to TRBJ2-1; TRBD2 agrees at 7 bases. Germline CDR1 is SQVTM and CDR2 is ANQGSEA. CDR3 size: 10 residues. Germline trimming cut 6 bases from V and 8 bases from J; bases unmatched to any gene: 1.

Only a few counts were recorded for this clonotype. The rearrangement uses TRBV9 and TRBJ1-1; D perhaps matches TRBD1 (5 bases). V lost 5 bases, J lost 7 bases, and 12 bases lay in between. The CDR3 covers 12 residues. The V gene's germline CDR1 is SGDLS and CDR2 YYNGEE. This CDR3 reads CASSSRGSEAFF. CDR3 DNA: TGTGCCAGCAGTTCTAGGGGTAGTGAAGCTTTCTTT.

This clonotype has a count of ten or more. A junction boundary mismatches the germline segment, possibly from a read error. The chain carries TRBV6-1 and TRBJ2-2, with TRBD2 identical over 8 bases. The length of the CDR3 is 15 residues. Germline CDR1 MNHNS, CDR2 SASEGT. The CDR3 DNA is TGTGCCAGCAGGGAAGCGGGAGAGGTTACCGGGGAGCTGTTTTTT. This gives the protein CASREAGEVTGELFF.

Many counts were recorded for this clonotype. The rearrangement joins TRBV29-1 to TRBJ2-6, with a weak D call TRBD1 (6 bases). Per germline, CDR1 SQVTM and CDR2 ANQGSEA. The CDR3 is 17 amino acids. V lost 5 bases, J lost 2 bases, and 19 bases lay in between. This CDR3 reads CSVYTGLSTTGANVLTF. The CDR3 bases are TGCAGCGTTTATACAGGGCTCTCCACTACTGGGGCCAACGTCCTGACTTTC.

The chain carries TRBV25-1 and TRBJ1-3; D may be TRBD1 (5 bases). Trimming cost V 0 bases and J 4 bases, with 10 bases left between them. CDR3 length: 15 amino acids. Per germline, CDR1 MGHDK and CDR2 SYGVNS. The CDR3 nucleotides are TGTGCCAGCAGTGAATATGGGGCACGAGGAAACACCATATATTTT. Amino acid sequence: CASSEYGARGNTIYF.

This chain connects TRBV6-2 or TRBV6-3 to TRBJ1-4; a weak D match, TRBD1 (5 bases). Germline V gene data show CDR1 as MNHEY and CDR2 as SVGEGT. Trimming pared 5 bases from V and 5 bases from J, leaving 15 bases between. The CDR3 covers 15 residues. The CDR3 region has the DNA TGTGCCAGCAGTGTCATCCGGGACCTAAATGAAAAACTGTTTTTT. Translated, it gives CASSVIRDLNEKLFF.

The gene calls are TRBV6-5 and TRBJ1-1; D is possibly TRBD1 (5 bases). CDR1 and CDR2 (germline): MNHEY, SVGAGI. Trimming took 0 bases from V and 4 from J, leaving 9 bases between them. There are 14 residues in the CDR3. The CDR3 protein is CASSYSAGGTEAFF. CDR3 nucleotide sequence: TGTGCCAGCAGTTACTCTGCGGGGGGCACTGAAGCTTTCTTT.

This clonotype was observed many times. This rearrangement joins TRBV9 to TRBJ1-6; the D is unclear. The CDR3 length is 13 residues. The V end was cut by 4 bases, the J end by 7 bases, with 9 bases between. Looked up from germline, CDR1 is SGDLS and CDR2 is YYNGEE. The CDR3 sequence is CASSPDSNSPLHF. The CDR3 coding sequence is TGTGCCAGCAGCCCCGACTCGAATTCACCCCTCCACTTT. Combining the CDR3 with reference TRBV9 and TRBJ1-6 gives the whole variable domain DSGVTQTPKHLITATGQRVTLRCSPRSGDLSVYWYQQSLDQGLQFLIQYYNGEERAKGNILERFSAQQFPDLHSELNLSSLELGDSALYFCASSPDSNSPLHFGNGTRLTVT.

This clonotype was seen only a few times. As DNA, the CDR3 is TGCAGTGCCCCCCGGAGGAGCGGCCCCTTAGAGTCAGGGGAGCTGTTTTTT. This encodes CSAPRRSGPLESGELFF. The V gene is TRBV20-1, the J gene TRBJ2-2; D is perhaps TRBD2 (5 bases). CDR1 is DFQATT, CDR2 SNEGSKA, per germline (reference sequence). The CDR3 extends over 17 amino acids. Trimming took 6 bases from V and 8 from J, leaving 28 bases between them.

This clonotype was recorded at least ten times. The chain joins TRBV2 to TRBJ2-6, with unresolved D. Per the germline V gene, CDR1 is SNHLY and CDR2 is FYNNEI. The V and J ends lost 4 bases and 0 bases respectively, with 7 bases between them. The CDR3 covers 15 residues. The CDR3 DNA is TGTGCCAGCAGTGGTCGGAGCTCTGGGGCCAACGTCCTGACTTTC. Translating gives CASSGRSSGANVLTF.

This clonotype was recorded at least ten times. The CDR3 loop reads CSARGLALYNEQFF. CDR3 sequence (DNA): TGCAGTGCTCGGGGACTAGCCCTCTACAATGAGCAGTTCTTC. V usage is TRBV20-1 and J usage is TRBJ2-1; TRBD2 matches at 9 bases. V shed 5 bases, J shed 3 bases, and the junction held 5 bases outside the gene matches. CDR3 length: 14 amino acids. Germline-derived CDR1 and CDR2 are DFQATT and SNEGSKA (reference sequence).

Only a few counts were recorded for this clonotype. The chain joins TRBV7-3 to TRBJ1-6; 10 bases are a match to TRBD1. Germline V gene data show CDR1 as SGHTA and CDR2 as FQGTGA. The J segment lost 5 bases and the V segment lost 2 bases, leaving 0 bases of the junction unmatched. The CDR3 spans 15 residues. Here the CDR3 reads CASSLGTGDNSPLHF. CDR3 coding DNA: TGTGCCAGCAGCTTAGGGACAGGGGATAATTCACCCCTCCACTTT.

Ten or more counts support this clonotype. The genes are TRBV10-3 and TRBJ2-1; TRBD2 matches at 11 bases. V trimming: 5 bases; J trimming: 8 bases; junction bases outside the gene matches: 11. This CDR3 has 16 amino acids. The germline gives CDR1 ENHRY, CDR2 SYGVKD. The CDR3 sequence is CAISTSGRNMGDEQFF. The CDR3 region has the DNA TGTGCCATCAGTACTAGCGGGAGAAATATGGGGGATGAGCAGTTCTTC.

This clonotype appeared many times. The chain joins TRBV7-2 to TRBJ2-1, with 10 bases aligning to TRBD2. The CDR3 is 14 amino acids. The germline V gene has CDR1 SGHTA and CDR2 FQGNSA. V lost 5 bases and J lost 8; bases outside the gene matches: 6. The CDR3 DNA sequence: TGTGCCAGCAGCCCTGGACTAGCGGCGGATGAGCAGTTCTTC. Its translation: CASSPGLAADEQFF. Full variable domain (missing parts from reference TRBV7-2 and TRBJ2-1): GAGVSQSPSNKVTEKGKDVELRCDPISGHTALYWYRQSLGQGLEFLIYFQGNSAPDKSGLPSDRFSAERTGGSVSTLTIQRTQQEDSAVYLCASSPGLAADEQFFGPGTRLTVL.

This clonotype was counted ten times or more. This rearrangement joins TRBV30 to TRBJ1-1; D call uncertain. The CDR3 has 13 residues. Trimming removed 3 bases at V and 4 bases at J, with 12 bases between. Germline V gene lookup returns CDR1 GTSNPN and CDR2 SVGIG (reference sequence). CDR3 DNA sequence: TGTGCCTGGAGCAGGACCTCAGGCACTGAAGCTTTCTTT. Translated: CAWSRTSGTEAFF.

Comments on this clonotype: This could be a read error, since a much larger clone is one nucleotide away. The CDR3 spells CASSFPPGHAASPLHF. The CDR3 nucleotides are TGTGCCAGCAGTTTCCCTCCGGGACATGCGGCTTCACCCCTCCACTTT. The rearrangement uses TRBV27 and TRBJ1-6; D possibly corresponds to TRBD1 (6 bases). CDR1 is MNHEY, CDR2 SMNVEV, per germline (reference sequence). The CDR3 consists of 16 residues. Trimming took 3 bases from V and 9 from J, leaving 18 bases between them.

The chain combines TRBV12-5 with TRBJ1-1; a possible D gene is TRBD1 (5 bases). Germline V gene data show CDR1 as LGHNT and CDR2 as FRNRAP. The CDR3 loop spans 14 amino acids. V was cut by 5 bases and J by 1 base, with 11 bases left in between. The CDR3 is CASGPRGPNTEAFF. CDR3 DNA sequence: TGTGCTAGTGGTCCGAGGGGACCGAACACTGAAGCTTTCTTT. Supplemented by reference TRBV12-5 and TRBJ1-1, the full variable domain reads DARVTQTPRHKVTEMGQEVTMRCQPILGHNTVFWYRQTMMQGLELLAYFRNRAPLDDSGMPKDRFSAEMPDATLATLKIQPSEPRDSAVYFCASGPRGPNTEAFFGQGTRLTVV.